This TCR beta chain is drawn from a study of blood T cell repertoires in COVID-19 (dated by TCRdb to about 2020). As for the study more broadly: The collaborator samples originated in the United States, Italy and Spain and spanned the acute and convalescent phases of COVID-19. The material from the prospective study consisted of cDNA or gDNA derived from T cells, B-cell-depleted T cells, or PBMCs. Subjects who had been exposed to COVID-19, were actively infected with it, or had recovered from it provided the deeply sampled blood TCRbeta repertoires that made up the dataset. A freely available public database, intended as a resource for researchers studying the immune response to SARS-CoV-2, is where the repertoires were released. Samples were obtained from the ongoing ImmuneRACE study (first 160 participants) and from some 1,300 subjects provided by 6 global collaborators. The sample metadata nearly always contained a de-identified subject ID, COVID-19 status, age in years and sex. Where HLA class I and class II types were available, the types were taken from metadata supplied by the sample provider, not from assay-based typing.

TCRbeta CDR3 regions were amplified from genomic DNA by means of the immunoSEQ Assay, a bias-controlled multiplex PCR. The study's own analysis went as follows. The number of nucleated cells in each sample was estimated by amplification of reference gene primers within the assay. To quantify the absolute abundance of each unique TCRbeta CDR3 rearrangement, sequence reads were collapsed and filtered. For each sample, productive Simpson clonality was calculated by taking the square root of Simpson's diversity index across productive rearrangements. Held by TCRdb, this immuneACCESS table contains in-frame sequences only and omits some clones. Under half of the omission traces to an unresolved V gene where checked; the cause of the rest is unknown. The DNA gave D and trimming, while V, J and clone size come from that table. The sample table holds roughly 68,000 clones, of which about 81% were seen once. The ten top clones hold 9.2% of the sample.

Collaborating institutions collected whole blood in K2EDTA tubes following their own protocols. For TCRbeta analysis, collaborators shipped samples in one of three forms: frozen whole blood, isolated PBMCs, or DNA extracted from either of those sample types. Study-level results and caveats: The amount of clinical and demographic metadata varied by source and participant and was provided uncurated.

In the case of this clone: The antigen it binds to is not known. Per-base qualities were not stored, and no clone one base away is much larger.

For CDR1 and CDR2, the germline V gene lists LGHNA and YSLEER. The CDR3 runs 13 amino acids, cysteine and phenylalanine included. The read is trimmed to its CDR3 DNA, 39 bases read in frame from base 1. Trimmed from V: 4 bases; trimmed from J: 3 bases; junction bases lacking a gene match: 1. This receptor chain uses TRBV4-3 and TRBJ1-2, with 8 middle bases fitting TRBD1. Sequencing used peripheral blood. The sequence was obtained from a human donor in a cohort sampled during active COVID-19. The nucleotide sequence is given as TGCGCCAGCAGCCCGGACAGGGACTATGGCTACACCTTC. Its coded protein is CASSPDRDYGYTF.